The TCR beta chain under discussion was sequenced for a study of beta chain features in type 1 diabetes. V was trimmed by 8 bases and J by 6 bases, leaving 17 bases between them. The germline V gene has CDR1 LGHNA and CDR2 YNFKEQ. The CDR3 contains 14 residues. General study findings and limits: For patients and controls alike, PCR might favor shorter templates to the same degree.

All of the isolated RNA was reverse transcribed, so expressed TCRB transcripts were sequenced. Generated by immunoSEQ multiplex PCR, the TCRdb table keeps only in-frame clones and is missing some. The sample contains approximately 150,000 clones, over 9.5% of which appear only once. This clone was observed a handful of times. Its specificity is not known. This clonotype was obtained from a man aged 18 to 35 in good health. The sequenced material came from naive CD4+ T cells from blood. This chain joins TRBV4-2 and TRBJ2-1; possible D gene TRBD1, 6 bases. The CDR3 nucleotides are TGTGCCAGCGACACAGGGATGGAAGGCAATGAGCAGTTCTTC. This sequence encodes CASDTGMEGNEQFF.